The table lists the clone carrying this T cell receptor (beta chain) with a count of one. Germline V gives CDR1 MNHNS, CDR2 SASEGT. CDR3 length: 12 amino acids. V dropped 1 base and J dropped 4 bases, with 5 bases sitting between them. TCRdb keeps only in-frame clones here, not all; method: immunoSEQ multiplex PCR. Of millions of clones in the sample, 95% were seen once. The sample is drawn from a study of shared clonotypes between healthy human individuals. Study in general: Ranging from 18 to 49 in age, donors were two women and a few men.

This receptor was taken from a man between 18 and 29 years old in good health. V is TRBV6-1 and J is TRBJ2-7, with D uncertain. Sequencing was done on a sample of naive CD4+ T cells sorted from blood. Subset meaning: CD45RA+ positively selected. The CDR3 here is CASSEEQYEQYF. The CDR3 DNA reads TGTGCCAGCAGTGAAGAGCAGTACGAGCAGTACTTC.